Listed here are 13 T cell receptor beta chains from one sample, sequenced in a study of naive and memory T cell subsets. Broader study findings: Naive repertoires, especially CD8, held a few larger clonotypes, possibly memory cells re-expressing CD45RA.

No antigen is known for these receptors. The beta constant-region primer was an equimolar mix of two oligonucleotides covering TRBC1 and TRBC2. The ligated cDNA underwent four PCR rounds using SP2 and nested alpha and beta constant-region primers. TCRdb reanalysed the UMI-ligation and nested PCR reads using MiXCR and keeps one entry per CDR3 protein. Found here are more than 95,000 distinct CDR3 sequences, 13% to 15% of them singletons; the top ten hold roughly 3.1%. Material: naive CD8+ T cells from blood. These receptors all stem from a human donor in good health.

The V and J genes are TRBV5-6 and TRBJ2-7; D possibly matches TRBD1 or TRBD2 (5 bases each). The germline V gene encodes CDR1 SGHDT and CDR2 YYEEEE. Trimming took 1 base from V and 6 from J, leaving 8 bases between them. This CDR3 comprises 12 residues. CDR3 sequence: CASSLYGGEQYF. In nucleotides, the CDR3 is TGTGCCAGCAGCTTGTATGGGGGCGAGCAGTACTTC.

The CDR3 reads CASSFADREMTDTQYF. The DNA of the CDR3 is TGTGCCAGCAGCTTTGCAGACAGGGAGATGACAGATACGCAGTATTTT. The J gene is TRBJ2-3, the V gene TRBV5-6; TRBD1 matches at 7 bases. With V trimmed by 2 bases and J by 3 bases, 9 bases remained unmatched. The CDR3 extends over 16 amino acids. Germline V gene data show CDR1 as SGHDT and CDR2 as YYEEEE.

A note on this clonotype: One end of the junction varies from germline; a read error may be responsible. CDR3 loop: CASSLNSEAFF. CDR3 in DNA: TGTGCCAGCAGCTTGAACAGTGAAGCTTTCTTT. The chain uses TRBV5-4 and TRBJ1-1; D not certain. CDR3 size: 11 residues. The germline gives CDR1 SGHNT, CDR2 YYREEE (reference sequence). Full variable domain (outside the CDR3, taken from reference TRBV5-4 and TRBJ1-1): ETGVTQSPTHLIKTRGQQVTLRCSSQSGHNTVSWYQQALGQGPQFIFQYYREEENGRGNFPPRFSGLQFPNYSSELNVNALELDDSALYLCASSLNSEAFFGQGTRLTVV.

This clonotype was observed a few times. The chain has TRBV29-1 and TRBJ2-1; 16 bases agree with TRBD2. CDR3 length equals 17 residues. From germline, CDR1 is SQVTM and CDR2 ANQGSEA. V was pared by 3 bases and J by 2 bases, with 4 bases of the junction left unmatched. The CDR3 here is CSVEGLAGGLTYNEQFF. The CDR3 DNA is TGCAGCGTTGAGGGACTAGCGGGAGGGTTGACCTACAATGAGCAGTTCTTC.

This sequence joins TRBV12-3 or TRBV12-4 and TRBJ2-3; no firm D call. The CDR3 contains 14 residues. The germline V and J ends were trimmed by 3 bases and 4 bases, with 11 bases remaining between them. The CDR3 bases are TGTGCCAGCAGTTTCATAGCTGGGTCAGATACGCAGTATTTT. Translated, it gives CASSFIAGSDTQYF.

This clonotype came up many times. In DNA form, the CDR3 reads TGTGCCAGCAGCCAACAGCGGGGGGGCCGGTACAATGAGCAGTTCTTC. The encoded protein is CASSQQRGGRYNEQFF. V is TRBV4-2 and J is TRBJ2-1; 10 bases fit TRBD2. Germline-derived CDR1 and CDR2 are LGHNA and YNFKEQ. The trim removed 2 bases at V and 4 bases at J, leaving 5 bases unmatched. The CDR3 extends over 16 amino acids.

Many counts were recorded for this clonotype. J is TRBJ1-2 and V is TRBV7-9; D not certain. The CDR3 contains 12 residues. V gave up 7 bases and J gave up 2 bases, with 8 bases separating them. In germline, CDR1 is SEHNR, CDR2 FQNEAQ (reference sequence). The CDR3 loop is CASISANYGYTF. The CDR3 bases are TGTGCCAGCATTTCCGCCAACTATGGCTACACCTTC.

This clonotype was counted ten times or more. The chain has TRBV2 and TRBJ2-4; a possible D gene is TRBD2 (6 bases). V dropped 8 bases and J dropped 2 bases, with 13 bases sitting between them. Per germline, CDR1 SNHLY and CDR2 FYNNEI. CDR3 length: 14 residues. As DNA, the CDR3 is TGTGCCAGCTATCTTGGGGGGACCAAAAACATTCAGTACTTC. It translates to CASYLGGTKNIQYF.

A few counts support this clonotype. The rearrangement links TRBV5-4 to TRBJ2-1; maybe TRBD1 (5 bases). Germline CDR1 reads SGHNT; CDR2 reads YYREEE (reference sequence). This CDR3 region has 15 residues. The V and J ends lost 0 bases and 0 bases respectively, with 7 bases between them. The CDR3 sequence is CASSLARVSYNEQFF. CDR3 in DNA: TGTGCCAGCAGCTTGGCCAGGGTCTCCTACAATGAGCAGTTCTTC.

This clonotype was recorded many times. The chain links TRBV5-1 to TRBJ1-1; possible D gene TRBD1, 6 bases. This CDR3 comprises 12 residues. The V gene's germline CDR1 is SGHRS and CDR2 YFSETQ. V lost 4 bases to trimming and J lost 8 bases, with 12 bases between them. CDR3 loop: CASSPLQGEAFF. The CDR3 nucleotides read TGCGCCAGCAGCCCTCTTCAGGGGGAAGCTTTCTTT.

This clonotype has only a few counts. The chain joins TRBV4-1 to TRBJ1-6; TRBD1 agrees at 9 bases. CDR3 size: 16 residues. Trimming took 2 bases from V and 5 from J; bases not matched to a gene: 4. CDR1 and CDR2 from the germline V gene are MGHRA and YSYEKL. CDR3 bases: TGCGCCAGCAGCCAACACGGGACAGGGAATAATTCACCCCTCCACTTT. Translating gives CASSQHGTGNNSPLHF.

The V call is TRBV4-3, the J call TRBJ1-5, with TRBD1 matching 10 bases. The CDR3 consists of 17 residues. The V gene end was trimmed by 3 bases and the J gene end by 7 bases; junction bases not matched to a gene: 12. Germline V gives CDR1 LGHNA, CDR2 YSLEER. This chain's CDR3 is CASSHTYWGTGDQPQHF. The CDR3 region has the DNA TGCGCCAGCAGCCATACATACTGGGGGACAGGGGACCAGCCCCAGCATTTT.

This sequence joins TRBV5-4 and TRBJ1-2, with D hard to call. V lost 5 bases and J lost 6, with 14 bases in between. The CDR3 contains 13 residues. Germline V gives CDR1 SGHNT, CDR2 YYREEE (reference sequence). DNA of the CDR3: TGTGCCAGCAGGCTGAGTACAGTGGATGGCTACACCTTC. Its protein product is CASRLSTVDGYTF.